This T cell receptor beta chain is drawn from a study of shared clonotypes between healthy human individuals. V lost 6 bases and J lost 3; bases outside the gene matches: 8. CDR3 length: 15 residues. The germline CDR1 and CDR2 sequences are MNHNS and SASEGT. Only in-frame clones appear in the TCRdb table, and some are missing; sequencing was by immunoSEQ multiplex PCR. This sample carries some 2,000,000 clones, about 94% of them seen once, and the ten largest clones take around 0.13%. This rearrangement joins TRBV6-1 to TRBJ1-5, with 7 nucleotides matching TRBD1. This clonotype was sampled from a man between 18 and 29 years old in good health. The sample was naive CD4+ T cells sorted from blood. Subset noted: CD45RA+ positively selected. The chain's CDR3 is CASSGGQTNNQPQHF. The CDR3 DNA is TGTGCCAGCAGCGGGGGACAGACTAACAATCAGCCCCAGCATTTT.